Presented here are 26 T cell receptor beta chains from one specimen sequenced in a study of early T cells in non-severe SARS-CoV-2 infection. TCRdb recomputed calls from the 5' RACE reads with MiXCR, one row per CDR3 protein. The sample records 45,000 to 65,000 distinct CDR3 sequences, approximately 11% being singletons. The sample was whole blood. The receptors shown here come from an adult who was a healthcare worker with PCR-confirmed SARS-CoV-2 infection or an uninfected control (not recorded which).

CDR3 residues: CASSLSGTSGHEQFF. The CDR3 DNA reads as TGTGCCAGCAGCTTGTCCGGGACTAGCGGACATGAGCAGTTCTTC. The J gene is TRBJ2-1, the V gene TRBV7-2; the match to TRBD2 covers 11 bases. Germline loops: CDR1 SGHTA, CDR2 FQGNSA. Germline trimming cut 3 bases from V and 8 bases from J; bases unmatched to any gene: 6. This CDR3 is 15 amino acids long.

Here the CDR3 reads CASSLMTSIYEQYF. The CDR3 nucleotides are TGTGCCAGCAGTTTAATGACTAGTATATACGAGCAGTACTTC. This chain links TRBV12-3 or TRBV12-4 with TRBJ2-7; D might be TRBD2 (6 bases). Trimming shortened V by 2 bases and J by 4 bases, and 12 bases separated the two germline ends. This CDR3 spans 14 amino acids.

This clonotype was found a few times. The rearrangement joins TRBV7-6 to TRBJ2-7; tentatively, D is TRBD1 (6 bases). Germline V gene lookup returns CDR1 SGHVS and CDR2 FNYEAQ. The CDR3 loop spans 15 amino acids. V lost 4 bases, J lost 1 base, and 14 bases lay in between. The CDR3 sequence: CASSSGAGGSYEQYF. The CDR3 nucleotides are TGTGCCAGCAGCTCAGGGGCGGGTGGATCCTACGAGCAGTACTTC.

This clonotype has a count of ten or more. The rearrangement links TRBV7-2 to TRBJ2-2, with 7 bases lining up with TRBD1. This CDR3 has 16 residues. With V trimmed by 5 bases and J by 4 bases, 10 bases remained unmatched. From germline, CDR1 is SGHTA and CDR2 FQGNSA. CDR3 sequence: CASSLSWAGGTGELFF. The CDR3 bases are TGTGCCAGCAGCCTCTCTTGGGCAGGGGGCACCGGGGAGCTGTTTTTT.

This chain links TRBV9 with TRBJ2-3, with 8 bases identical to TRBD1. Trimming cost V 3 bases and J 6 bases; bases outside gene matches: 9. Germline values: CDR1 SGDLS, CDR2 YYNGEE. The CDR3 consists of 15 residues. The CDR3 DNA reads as TGTGCCAGCAGCGCGAGCAGGGGGCGGACGGATACGCAGTATTTT. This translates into CASSASRGRTDTQYF.

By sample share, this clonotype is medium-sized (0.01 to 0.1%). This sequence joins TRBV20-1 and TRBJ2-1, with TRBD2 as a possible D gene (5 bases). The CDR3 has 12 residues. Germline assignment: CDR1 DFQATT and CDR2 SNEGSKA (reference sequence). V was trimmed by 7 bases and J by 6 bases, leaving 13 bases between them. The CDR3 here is CSVPDWFNEQFF. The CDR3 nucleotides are TGCAGTGTTCCGGACTGGTTCAATGAGCAGTTCTTC.

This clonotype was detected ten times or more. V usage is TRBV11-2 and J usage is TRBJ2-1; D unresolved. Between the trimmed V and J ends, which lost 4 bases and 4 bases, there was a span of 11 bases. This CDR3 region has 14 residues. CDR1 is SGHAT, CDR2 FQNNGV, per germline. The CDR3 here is CASSSLDGYNEQFF. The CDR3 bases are TGTGCCAGCAGCTCGTTGGACGGATACAATGAGCAGTTCTTC. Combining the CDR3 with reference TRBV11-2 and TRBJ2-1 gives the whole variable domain EAGVAQSPRYKIIEKRQSVAFWCNPISGHATLYWYQQILGQGPKLLIQFQNNGVVDDSQLPKDRFSAERLKGVDSTLKIQPAKLEDSAVYLCASSSLDGYNEQFFGPGTRLTVL.

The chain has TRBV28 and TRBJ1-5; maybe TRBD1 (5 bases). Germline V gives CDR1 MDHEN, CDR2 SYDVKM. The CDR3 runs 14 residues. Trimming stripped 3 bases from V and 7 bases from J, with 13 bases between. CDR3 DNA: TGTGCCAGCAGTTTCCGGGGGAATTCCCAGCCCCAGCATTTT. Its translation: CASSFRGNSQPQHF.

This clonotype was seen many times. The CDR3 nucleotides read TGTGCCAGCAGCTTAGCTTCGACAGGGGGCAATGAAAAACTGTTTTTT. Amino acid sequence: CASSLASTGGNEKLFF. The chain combines TRBV7-9 with TRBJ1-4, with 10 positions matching TRBD1. The V gene's germline CDR1 is SEHNR and CDR2 FQNEAQ (reference sequence). J lost 5 bases, V lost 0 bases, and 3 bases had no gene match. The CDR3 extends over 16 amino acids.

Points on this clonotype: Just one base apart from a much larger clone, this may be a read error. CDR3 DNA: TGTCCCAGCTATACTAGCGGGAGGTACACCGGGGAGCTGTTTTTT. It codes for CPSYTSGRYTGELFF. The rearrangement joins TRBV6-2 or TRBV6-3 to TRBJ2-2; the match to TRBD2 covers 12 bases. CDR1 is MNHEY and CDR2 is SVGEGT in the germline V gene. This CDR3 contains 15 residues.

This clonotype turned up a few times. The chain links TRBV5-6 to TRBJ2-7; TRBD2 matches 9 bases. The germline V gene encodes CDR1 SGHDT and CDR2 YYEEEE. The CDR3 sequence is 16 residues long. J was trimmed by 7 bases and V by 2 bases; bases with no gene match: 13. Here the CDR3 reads CASSLMPSGAIGEQYF. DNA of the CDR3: TGTGCCAGCAGCTTAATGCCTAGCGGGGCCATCGGGGAGCAGTACTTC. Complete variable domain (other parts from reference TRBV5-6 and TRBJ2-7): DAGVTQSPTHLIKTRGQQVTLRCSPKSGHDTVSWYQQALGQGPQFIFQYYEEEERQRGNFPDRFSGHQFPNYSSELNVNALLLGDSALYLCASSLMPSGAIGEQYFGPGTRLTVT.

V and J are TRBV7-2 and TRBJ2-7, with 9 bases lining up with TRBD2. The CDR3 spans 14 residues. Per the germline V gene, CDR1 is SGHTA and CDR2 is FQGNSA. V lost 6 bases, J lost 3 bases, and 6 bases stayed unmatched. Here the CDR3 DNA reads TGTGCCAGCAGACCGGGACTAGCTGACTACGAGCAGTACTTC. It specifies CASRPGLADYEQYF.

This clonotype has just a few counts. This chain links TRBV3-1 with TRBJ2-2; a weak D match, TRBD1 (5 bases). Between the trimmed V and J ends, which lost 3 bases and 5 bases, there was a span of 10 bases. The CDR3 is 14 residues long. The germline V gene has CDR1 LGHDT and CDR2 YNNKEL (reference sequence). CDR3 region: CASSHRQRTGELFF. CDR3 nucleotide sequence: TGTGCCAGCAGCCACCGACAGAGGACCGGGGAGCTGTTTTTT.

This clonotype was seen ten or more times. The CDR3 region is CASSLQGANTGELFF. DNA of the CDR3: TGTGCCAGCAGCCTACAGGGGGCGAACACCGGGGAGCTGTTTTTT. This chain connects TRBV5-6 to TRBJ2-2; 8 nucleotides match TRBD1. The CDR3 is made up of 15 amino acids. The germline gives CDR1 SGHDT, CDR2 YYEEEE. Germline trimming cut 4 bases from V and 0 bases from J; bases unmatched to any gene: 2. Full variable domain (missing parts from reference TRBV5-6 and TRBJ2-2): DAGVTQSPTHLIKTRGQQVTLRCSPKSGHDTVSWYQQALGQGPQFIFQYYEEEERQRGNFPDRFSGHQFPNYSSELNVNALLLGDSALYLCASSLQGANTGELFFGEGSRLTVL.

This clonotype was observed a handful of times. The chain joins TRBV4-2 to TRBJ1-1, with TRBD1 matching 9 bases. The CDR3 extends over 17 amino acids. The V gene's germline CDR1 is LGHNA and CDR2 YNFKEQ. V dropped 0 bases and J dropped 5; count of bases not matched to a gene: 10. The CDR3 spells CASSQEDPWDRATEAFF. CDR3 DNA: TGTGCCAGCAGCCAAGAAGATCCCTGGGACAGGGCTACTGAAGCTTTCTTT.

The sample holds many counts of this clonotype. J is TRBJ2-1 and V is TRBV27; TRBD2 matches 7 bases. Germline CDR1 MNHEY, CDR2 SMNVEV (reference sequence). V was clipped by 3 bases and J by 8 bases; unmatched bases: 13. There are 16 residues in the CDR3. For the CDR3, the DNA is TGTGCCAGCAGTTTCAGGAGTCCGGGGGGTGTGTATGAGCAGTTCTTC. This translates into CASSFRSPGGVYEQFF.

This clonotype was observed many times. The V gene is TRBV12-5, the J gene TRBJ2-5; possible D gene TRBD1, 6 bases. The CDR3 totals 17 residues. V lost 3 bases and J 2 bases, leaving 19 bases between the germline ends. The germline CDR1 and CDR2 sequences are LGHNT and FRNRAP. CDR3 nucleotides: TGTGCTAGTGGTTTAAATTGGGGGCAGGACAGACAAGAGACCCAGTACTTC. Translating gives CASGLNWGQDRQETQYF.

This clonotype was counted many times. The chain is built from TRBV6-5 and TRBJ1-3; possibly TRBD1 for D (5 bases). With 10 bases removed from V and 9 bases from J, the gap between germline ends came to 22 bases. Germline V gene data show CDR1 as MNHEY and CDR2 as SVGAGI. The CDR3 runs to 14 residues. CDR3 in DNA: TGTGCCACCAAAAATGGAGGGGCGAGCACCACCATATATTTT. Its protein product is CATKNGGASTTIYF.

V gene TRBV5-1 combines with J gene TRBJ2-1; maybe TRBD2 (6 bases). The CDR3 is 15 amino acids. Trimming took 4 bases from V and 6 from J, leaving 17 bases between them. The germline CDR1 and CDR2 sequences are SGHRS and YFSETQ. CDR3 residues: CASSVGTQTVNEQFF. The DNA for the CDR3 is TGCGCCAGCAGCGTCGGGACTCAAACTGTCAATGAGCAGTTCTTC.

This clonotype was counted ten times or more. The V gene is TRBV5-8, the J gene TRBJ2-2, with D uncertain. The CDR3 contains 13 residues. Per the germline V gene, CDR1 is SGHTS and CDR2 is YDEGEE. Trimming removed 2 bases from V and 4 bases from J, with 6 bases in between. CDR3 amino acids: CASSFRGTGELFF. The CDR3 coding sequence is TGTGCCAGCAGCTTCAGAGGCACCGGGGAGCTGTTTTTT. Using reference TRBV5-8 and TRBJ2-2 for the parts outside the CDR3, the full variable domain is EAGVTQSPTHLIKTRGQQATLRCSPISGHTSVYWYQQALGLGLQFLLWYDEGEERNRGNFPPRFSGRQFPNYSSELNVNALELEDSALYLCASSFRGTGELFFGEGSRLTVL.

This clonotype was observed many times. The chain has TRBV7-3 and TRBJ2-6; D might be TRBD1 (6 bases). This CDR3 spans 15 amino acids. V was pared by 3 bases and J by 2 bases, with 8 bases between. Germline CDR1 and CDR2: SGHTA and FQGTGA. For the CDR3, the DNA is TGTGCCAGCAGCTTTGGGGGCGCTGGGGCCAACGTCCTGACTTTC. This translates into CASSFGGAGANVLTF.

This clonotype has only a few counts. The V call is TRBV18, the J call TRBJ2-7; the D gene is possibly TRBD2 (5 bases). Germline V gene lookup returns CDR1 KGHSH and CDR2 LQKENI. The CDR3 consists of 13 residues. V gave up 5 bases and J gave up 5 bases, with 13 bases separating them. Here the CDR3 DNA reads TGTGCCAGCTCATCGGGTTCCGGGGACGAGCAGTACTTC. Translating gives CASSSGSGDEQYF.

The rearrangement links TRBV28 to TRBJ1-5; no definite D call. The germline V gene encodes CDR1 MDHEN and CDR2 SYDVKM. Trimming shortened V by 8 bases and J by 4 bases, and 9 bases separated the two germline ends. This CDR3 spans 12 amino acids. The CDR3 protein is CASDTQNQPQHF. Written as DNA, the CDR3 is TGTGCCAGCGATACACAAAATCAGCCCCAGCATTTT.

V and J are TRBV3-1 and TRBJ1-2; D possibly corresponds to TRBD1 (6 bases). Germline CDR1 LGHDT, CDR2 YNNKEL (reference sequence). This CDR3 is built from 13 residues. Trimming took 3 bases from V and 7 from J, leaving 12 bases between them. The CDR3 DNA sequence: TGTGCCAGCAGCCACTACCGGACAGCTGGCTACACCTTC. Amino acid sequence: CASSHYRTAGYTF.

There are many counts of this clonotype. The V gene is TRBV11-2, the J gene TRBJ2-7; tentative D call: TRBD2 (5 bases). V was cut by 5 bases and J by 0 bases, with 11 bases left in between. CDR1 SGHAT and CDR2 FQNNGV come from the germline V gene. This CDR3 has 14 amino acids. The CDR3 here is CASSQDYSSYEQYF. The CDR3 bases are TGTGCCAGCAGCCAAGACTATAGCTCCTACGAGCAGTACTTC.

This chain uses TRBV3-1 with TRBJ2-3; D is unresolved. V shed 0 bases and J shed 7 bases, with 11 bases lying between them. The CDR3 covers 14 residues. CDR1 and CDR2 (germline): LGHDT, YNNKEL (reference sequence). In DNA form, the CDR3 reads TGTGCCAGCAGCCAAGACTGGGCGACATATACGCAGTATTTT. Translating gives CASSQDWATYTQYF.